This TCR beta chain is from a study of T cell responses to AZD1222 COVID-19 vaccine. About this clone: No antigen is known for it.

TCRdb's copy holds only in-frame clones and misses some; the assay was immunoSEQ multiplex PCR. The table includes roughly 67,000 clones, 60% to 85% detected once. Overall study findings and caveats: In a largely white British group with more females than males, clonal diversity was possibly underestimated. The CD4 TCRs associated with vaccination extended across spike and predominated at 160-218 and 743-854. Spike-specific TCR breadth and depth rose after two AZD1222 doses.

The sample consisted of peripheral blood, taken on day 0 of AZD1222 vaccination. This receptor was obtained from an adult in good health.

CDR3 coding DNA: TGCGCCAGCAGCTTGGAGGGGGGACGAACGACTGAAGCTTTCTTT. It translates to CASSLEGGRTTEAFF. This rearrangement joins TRBV5-1 to TRBJ1-1, with TRBD1 as a possible D gene (6 bases). The germline V gene has CDR1 SGHRS and CDR2 YFSETQ. This CDR3 spans 15 amino acids. Trimming took off 0 bases at V and 5 bases at J, with 14 bases between the two ends.